These T cell receptor beta chains were read from a single sample in a study of blood T cell repertoires in COVID-19. Repertoires were generated with immunoSEQ multiplex PCR, while TCRdb's copy carries only in-frame clones and drops some. The sample comprises approximately 300,000 clones, 80% to 95% of which are singletons, and approximately 6.8% rests with the top ten. Sequenced sample: peripheral blood. These receptors all stem from a woman under 40 with COVID-19, enrolled during active disease. Both conserved end residues are part of each CDR3. A D gene is named only where the DNA matches it firmly. The size of a clone is reported for some rows only, either as once, few or many, or as a class for expanded clones.

V	size	J	D	DNA	CDR3
TRBV12-3/TRBV12-4	once	TRBJ1-5	NA	TGTGCCAGCAGTATCGGGGGTAATCAGCCCCAGCATTTT	CASSIGGNQPQHF
TRBV4-1	NA	TRBJ1-1	TRBD1	TGCGCCAGCAGCCAGGCCGGGACAGGGGGGGCGAACACTGAAGCTTTCTTT	CASSQAGTGGANTEAFF
TRBV6-5	NA	TRBJ1-3	NA	TGTGCCAGCAGAAGGGGTGGGGGAAACACCATATATTTT	CASRRGGGNTIYF
TRBV11-2	NA	TRBJ2-2	TRBD1	TGTGCCAGCACCTTAAGACAGGGAGCGACCGGGGAGCTGTTTTTT	CASTLRQGATGELFF
TRBV13	NA	TRBJ2-5	NA	TGTGCCAGCAGCAGATCTAGCGCGGAGACCCAGTACTTC	CASSRSSAETQYF
TRBV7-9	NA	TRBJ2-5	NA	TGTGCCAGCAGCGAACAGGGTGTAGGAGAGACCCAGTACTTC	CASSEQGVGETQYF
TRBV4-1	NA	TRBJ1-5	NA	TGCGCCAGCAGCCACCGACAGATCAATCAGCCCCAGCATTTT	CASSHRQINQPQHF
TRBV7-2	NA	TRBJ2-3	NA	TGTGCCAGCAGCTTAGCGGGGCTGGCGGACATCACAGATACGCAGTATTTT	CASSLAGLADITDTQYF
TRBV7-9	NA	TRBJ2-5	TRBD2	TGTGCCACCTCTCGGTCTAGCGGGAGAGAGGAGACCCAGTACTTC	CATSRSSGREETQYF
TRBV6-2/TRBV6-3	NA	TRBJ2-1	NA	TGTGCCAGCAGTTCCAATATTTTGCTGGGGGCGGGAGTTGAGCAGTTCTTC	CASSSNILLGAGVEQFF
TRBV15	few	TRBJ2-1	TRBD2	TGTGCCACTCTGGGACTAGCGGGAGTTTCCTCCTACAATGAGCAGTTCTTC	CATLGLAGVSSYNEQFF
TRBV28	few	TRBJ1-2	NA	TGTGCCAGCAGGAGCAGGAACTATGGCTACACCTTC	CASRSRNYGYTF
TRBV27	NA	TRBJ2-7	TRBD1	TGTGCCAGCAGTTTATCCGGGACAGGGTTTTACGAGCAGTACTTC	CASSLSGTGFYEQYF
TRBV19	NA	TRBJ1-1	NA	TGTGCCAGTAGCCCTACAGTCACTGAAGCTTTCTTT	CASSPTVTEAFF
TRBV10-2	NA	TRBJ2-5	TRBD2	TGCGCCAGCAGTGACATTTTCCGGGAGGGCCCCCACCAAGAGACCCAGTACTTC	CASSDIFREGPHQETQYF
TRBV7-2	NA	TRBJ1-6	NA	TGTGCCAGCAGCATCACAGGGTTTCTTTCACCCCTCCACTTT	CASSITGFLSPLHF
TRBV13	NA	TRBJ2-1	NA	TGTGCCAGCAGCTTTGAGGCGGGTAGTTCCTACAATGAGCAGTTCTTC	CASSFEAGSSYNEQFF
TRBV10-3	NA	TRBJ2-3	TRBD1	TGTGCCATCAGCCACGGACAGGGGAACACAGATACGCAGTATTTT	CAISHGQGNTDTQYF
TRBV5-1	NA	TRBJ2-1	NA	TGCGCCAGCAGCTTGTCTGTGGCCTCCTACAATGAGCAGTTCTTC	CASSLSVASYNEQFF
TRBV7-3	once	TRBJ1-5	TRBD1	TGTGCCAGCAGTTATGCGGGACAGACTTTGAGGCCCCAGCATTTT	CASSYAGQTLRPQHF
TRBV4-1	NA	TRBJ2-7	TRBD2	TGCGCCAGCAGCCAGCTAGCGGGCTCCTCCTACGAGCAGTACTTC	CASSQLAGSSYEQYF
TRBV30	NA	TRBJ2-7	NA	TGTGCCTGGAGTGTTCGGGGGAACGAGCAGTACTTC	CAWSVRGNEQYF